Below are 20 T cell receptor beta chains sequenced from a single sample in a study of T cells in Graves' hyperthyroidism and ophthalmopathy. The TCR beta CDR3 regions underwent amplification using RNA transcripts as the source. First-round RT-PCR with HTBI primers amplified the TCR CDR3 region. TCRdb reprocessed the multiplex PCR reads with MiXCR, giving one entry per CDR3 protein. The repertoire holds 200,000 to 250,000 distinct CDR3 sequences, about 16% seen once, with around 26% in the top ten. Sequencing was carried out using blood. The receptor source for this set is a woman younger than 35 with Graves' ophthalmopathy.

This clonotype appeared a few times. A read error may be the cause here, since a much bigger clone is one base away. CDR3: CASSQDWVQATHGYTF. The CDR3 DNA follows: TGTGCCAGCAGCCAAGATTGGGTACAGGCTACCCATGGCTACACCTTC. The chain employs TRBV4-2 and TRBJ1-2; tentatively, D is TRBD1 (5 bases). V lost 0 bases to trimming and J lost 6 bases, with 17 bases between them. Germline CDR1 is LGHNA and CDR2 is YNFKEQ. The length of the CDR3 is 16 residues.

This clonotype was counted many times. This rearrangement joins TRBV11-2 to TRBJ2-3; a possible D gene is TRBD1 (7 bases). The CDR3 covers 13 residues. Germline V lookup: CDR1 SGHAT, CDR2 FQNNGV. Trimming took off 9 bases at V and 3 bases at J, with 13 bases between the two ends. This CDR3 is CASRRGRTDTQYF. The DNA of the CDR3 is TGTGCCAGTCGGAGGGGGCGGACAGATACGCAGTATTTT. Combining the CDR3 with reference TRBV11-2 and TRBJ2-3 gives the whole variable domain EAGVAQSPRYKIIEKRQSVAFWCNPISGHATLYWYQQILGQGPKLLIQFQNNGVVDDSQLPKDRFSAERLKGVDSTLKIQPAKLEDSAVYLCASRRGRTDTQYFGPGTRLTVL.

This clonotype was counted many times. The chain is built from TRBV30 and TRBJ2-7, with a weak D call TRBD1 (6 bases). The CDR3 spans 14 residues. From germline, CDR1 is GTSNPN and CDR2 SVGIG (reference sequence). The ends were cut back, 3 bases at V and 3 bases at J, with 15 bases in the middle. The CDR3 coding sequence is TGTGCCTGGAGCGCCGGGACAACGGTCTACGAGCAGTACTTC. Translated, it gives CAWSAGTTVYEQYF. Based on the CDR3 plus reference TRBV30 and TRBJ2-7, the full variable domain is SQTIHQWPATLVQPVGSPLSLECTVEGTSNPNLYWYRQAAGRGLQLLFYSVGIGQISSEVPQNLSASRPQDRQFILSSKKLLLSDSGFYLCAWSAGTTVYEQYFGPGTRLTVT.

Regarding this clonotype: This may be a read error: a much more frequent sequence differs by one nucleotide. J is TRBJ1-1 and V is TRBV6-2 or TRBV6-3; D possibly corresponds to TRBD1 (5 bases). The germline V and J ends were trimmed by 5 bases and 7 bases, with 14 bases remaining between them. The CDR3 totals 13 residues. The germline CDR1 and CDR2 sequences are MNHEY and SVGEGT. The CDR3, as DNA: TGTGCCAGCAGTCGAGCCGGGGCAAGTGAAGCTTTCTTT. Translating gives CASSRAGASEAFF.

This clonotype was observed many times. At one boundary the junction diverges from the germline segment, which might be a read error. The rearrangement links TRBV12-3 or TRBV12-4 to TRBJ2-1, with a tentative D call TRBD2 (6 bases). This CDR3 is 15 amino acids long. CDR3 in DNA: TGTGCCAGCAGCTTAGCCGGGAGCTCCTACAATGAGCAGTTCTTC. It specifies CASSLAGSSYNEQFF.

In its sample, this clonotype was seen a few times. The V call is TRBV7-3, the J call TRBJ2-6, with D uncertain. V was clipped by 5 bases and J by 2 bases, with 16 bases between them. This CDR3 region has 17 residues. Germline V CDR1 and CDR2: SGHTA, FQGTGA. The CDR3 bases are TGTGCCAGCAGCCCCTATAGGGTAGGGCCTGGGGCCAACGTCCTGACTTTC. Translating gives CASSPYRVGPGANVLTF.

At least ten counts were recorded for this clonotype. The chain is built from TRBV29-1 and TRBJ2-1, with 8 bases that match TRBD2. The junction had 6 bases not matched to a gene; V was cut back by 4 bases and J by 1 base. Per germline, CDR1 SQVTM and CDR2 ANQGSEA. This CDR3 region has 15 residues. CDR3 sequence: CSVAASGSSYNEQFF. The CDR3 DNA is TGCAGCGTTGCCGCGAGCGGGAGTTCCTACAATGAGCAGTTCTTC.

CDR3 amino acids: CASSRTSGRAYEQYF. The CDR3 bases are TGTGCCAGCAGCCGGACTAGCGGGAGGGCCTACGAGCAGTACTTC. The chain recombines TRBV12-3 or TRBV12-4 with TRBJ2-7, with 15 nucleotides matching TRBD2. J was trimmed by 2 bases and V by 6 bases; bases with no gene match: 2. The CDR3 is made up of 15 amino acids.

Here the CDR3 reads CASRGQGRDIQYF. In DNA form, the CDR3 reads TGTGCCAGCAGGGGACAGGGAAGAGACATTCAGTACTTC. This rearrangement joins TRBV28 to TRBJ2-4; 9 positions agree with TRBD1. The CDR3 has 13 residues. V was pared by 6 bases and J by 8 bases, with 5 bases of the junction left unmatched. CDR1 is MDHEN and CDR2 is SYDVKM in the germline V gene.

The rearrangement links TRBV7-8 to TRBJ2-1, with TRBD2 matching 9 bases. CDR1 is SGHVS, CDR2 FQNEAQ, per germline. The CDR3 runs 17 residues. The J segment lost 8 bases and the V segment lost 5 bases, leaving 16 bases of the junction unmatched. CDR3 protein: CASSPRTATSGFHEQFF. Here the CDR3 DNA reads TGTGCCAGCAGCCCCCGTACAGCAACTAGCGGGTTTCATGAGCAGTTCTTC.

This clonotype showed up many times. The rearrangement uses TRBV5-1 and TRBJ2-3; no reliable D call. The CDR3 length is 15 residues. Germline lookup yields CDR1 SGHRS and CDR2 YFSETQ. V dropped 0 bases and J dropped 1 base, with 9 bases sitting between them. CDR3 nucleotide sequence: TGCGCCAGCAGCTTGGAGAGCGACGGCACAGATACGCAGTATTTT. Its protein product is CASSLESDGTDTQYF. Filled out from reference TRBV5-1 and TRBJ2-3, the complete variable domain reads KAGVTQTPRYLIKTRGQQVTLSCSPISGHRSVSWYQQTPGQGLQFLFEYFSETQRNKGNFPGRFSGRQFSNSRSEMNVSTLELGDSALYLCASSLESDGTDTQYFGPGTRLTVL.

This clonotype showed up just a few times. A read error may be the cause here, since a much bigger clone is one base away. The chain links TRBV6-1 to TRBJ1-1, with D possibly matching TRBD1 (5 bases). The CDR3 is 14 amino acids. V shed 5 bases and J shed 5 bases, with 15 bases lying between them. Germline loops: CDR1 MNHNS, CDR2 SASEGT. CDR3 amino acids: CASSQLPQGTEAFF. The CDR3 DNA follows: TGTGCCAGCAGTCAACTCCCCCAGGGAACTGAAGCTTTCTTT.

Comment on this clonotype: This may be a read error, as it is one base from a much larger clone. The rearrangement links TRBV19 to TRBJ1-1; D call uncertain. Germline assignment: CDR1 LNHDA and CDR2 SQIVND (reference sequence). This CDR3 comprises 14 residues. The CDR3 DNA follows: TGTGCCAGTAGTGCCCTTGGAGTATGGACTGAAGCTCTCTTT. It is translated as CASSALGVWTEALF. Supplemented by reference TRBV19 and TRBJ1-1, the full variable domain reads DGGITQSPKYLFRKEGQNVTLSCEQNLNHDAMYWYRQDPGQGLRLIYYSQIVNDFQKGDIAEGYSVSREKKESFPLTVTSAQKNPTAFYLCASSALGVWTEALFGQGTRLTVV.

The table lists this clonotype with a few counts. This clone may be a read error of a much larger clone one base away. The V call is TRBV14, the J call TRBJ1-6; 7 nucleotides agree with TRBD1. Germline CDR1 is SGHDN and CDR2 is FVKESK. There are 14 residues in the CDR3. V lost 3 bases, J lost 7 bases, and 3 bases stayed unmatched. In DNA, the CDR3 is TGTGCCAGCAGCCAGCAGGGACAGAATTCACCCCTCCACTTT. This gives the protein CASSQQGQNSPLHF.

The CDR3 DNA sequence: TGTGCCAGTAGTCAGGGTCGTAGTACAGATACGCAGTATTTT. It is translated as CASSQGRSTDTQYF. V and J are TRBV19 and TRBJ2-3; D may be TRBD1 (5 bases). CDR3 size: 14 residues. V was clipped by 5 bases and J by 3 bases, with 12 bases between them. Germline CDR1 is LNHDA and CDR2 is SQIVND (reference sequence).

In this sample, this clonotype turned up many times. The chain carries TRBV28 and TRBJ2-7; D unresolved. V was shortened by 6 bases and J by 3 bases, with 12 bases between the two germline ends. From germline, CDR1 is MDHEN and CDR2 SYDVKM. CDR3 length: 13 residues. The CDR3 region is CASSWGRVYEQYF. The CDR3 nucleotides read TGTGCCAGCAGCTGGGGAAGGGTCTACGAGCAGTACTTC. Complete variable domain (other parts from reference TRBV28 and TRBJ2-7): DVKVTQSSRYLVKRTGEKVFLECVQDMDHENMFWYRQDPGLGLRLIYFSYDVKMKEKGDIPEGYSVSREKKERFSLILESASTNQTSMYLCASSWGRVYEQYFGPGTRLTVT.

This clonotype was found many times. CDR3 DNA: TGTGCCAGCAGTCCAAGAGCGGGAGGGCTCTCTGGGGCCAACGTCCTGACTTTC. It is translated as CASSPRAGGLSGANVLTF. J is TRBJ2-6 and V is TRBV27; 10 positions agree with TRBD2. Trimming cost V 5 bases and J 0 bases; bases outside gene matches: 7. The germline gives CDR1 MNHEY, CDR2 SMNVEV (reference sequence). This CDR3 has 18 residues. Combining the CDR3 with reference TRBV27 and TRBJ2-6 gives the whole variable domain EAQVTQNPRYLITVTGKKLTVTCSQNMNHEYMSWYRQDPGLGLRQIYYSMNVEVTDKGDVPEGYKVSRKEKRNFPLILESPSPNQTSLYFCASSPRAGGLSGANVLTFGAGSRLTVL.

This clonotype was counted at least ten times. CDR3 sequence reads: CSVELAGPFDLAKNIQYF. Here the CDR3 DNA reads TGCAGCGTTGAATTAGCGGGACCATTCGACCTAGCCAAAAACATTCAGTACTTC. The chain is built from TRBV29-1 and TRBJ2-4; TRBD2 matches at 8 bases. This CDR3 spans 18 amino acids. J was trimmed by 0 bases and V by 2 bases; bases with no gene match: 12. Germline lookup yields CDR1 SQVTM and CDR2 ANQGSEA.

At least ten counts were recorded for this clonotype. CDR3 nucleotides: TGTGCCAGCTCGGCTTGGGGCGGAGAACTAGCGAGTGAGCAGTTCTTC. It yields the protein CASSAWGGELASEQFF. The V gene is TRBV18, the J gene TRBJ2-1, with 7 bases matching TRBD2. Germline assignment: CDR1 KGHSH and CDR2 LQKENI. Unmatched junction bases numbered 17, after V lost 6 bases and J lost 9 bases. This CDR3 region has 16 residues.

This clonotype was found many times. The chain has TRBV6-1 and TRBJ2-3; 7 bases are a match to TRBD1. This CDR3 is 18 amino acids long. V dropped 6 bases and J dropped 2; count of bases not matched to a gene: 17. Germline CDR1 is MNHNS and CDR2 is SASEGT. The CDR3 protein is CASRDPNRGRRNTDTQYF. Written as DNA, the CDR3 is TGTGCCAGCAGGGATCCAAACAGGGGCCGACGCAACACAGATACGCAGTATTTT.